The 5 T cell receptor beta chains presented below share a single source sample, sequenced in a study of blood T cell repertoires in COVID-19. Sequencing used immunoSEQ multiplex PCR; TCRdb keeps in-frame clones, though not all of them. Of approximately 300,000 clones detected, under 95% appear once; the ten largest clones hold 2.6%. Sequences were obtained from PBMCs or T cells enriched from blood (not recorded which). The receptors were sampled from a man in his fifties or sixties who had recovered from COVID-19.

This clone came up once. The chain has TRBV18 and TRBJ2-2; D unresolved. The CDR3 has 13 residues. V lost 6 bases to trimming and J lost 0 bases, with 5 bases between them. Germline CDR1 KGHSH, CDR2 LQKENI. In DNA, the CDR3 is TGTGCCAGCTCGTCCGCGAACACCGGGGAGCTGTTTTTT. Its protein is CASSSANTGELFF.

CDR3 loop: CASSPREEPREGQYF. The DNA for the CDR3 is TGTGCCAGCAGTCCCCGTGAGGAACCCAGGGAGGGCCAGTACTTC. V gene TRBV6-1 combines with J gene TRBJ2-5, with 7 nucleotides matching TRBD2. The CDR3 contains 15 residues. The germline V gene encodes CDR1 MNHNS and CDR2 SASEGT. The V and J ends lost 5 bases and 10 bases, in that order; junction bases with no gene match: 16.

The rearrangement links TRBV5-1 to TRBJ2-2, with 7 bases identical to TRBD1. Germline-derived CDR1 and CDR2 are SGHRS and YFSETQ. CDR3 size: 15 residues. Germline trimming cut 4 bases from V and 3 bases from J; bases unmatched to any gene: 6. The chain's CDR3 is CASSPGTEHTGELFF. The DNA for the CDR3 is TGCGCCAGCAGCCCGGGGACAGAGCACACCGGGGAGCTGTTTTTT. Full variable domain (missing parts from reference TRBV5-1 and TRBJ2-2): KAGVTQTPRYLIKTRGQQVTLSCSPISGHRSVSWYQQTPGQGLQFLFEYFSETQRNKGNFPGRFSGRQFSNSRSEMNVSTLELGDSALYLCASSPGTEHTGELFFGEGSRLTVL.

The gene calls are TRBV30 and TRBJ2-1; 7 bases agree with TRBD1. The CDR3 spans 14 residues. CDR1 and CDR2 (germline): GTSNPN, SVGIG (reference sequence). V lost 3 bases to trimming and J lost 5 bases; unmatched junction nucleotides: 7. In nucleotides, the CDR3 is TGTGCCTGGAGGGGCTGGGACAGCAACAATGAGCAGTTCTTC. This codes for CAWRGWDSNNEQFF.

The rearrangement links TRBV6-2 or TRBV6-3 to TRBJ2-3, with 10 bases identical to TRBD2. Losses at the gene ends were 2 bases for V and 3 bases for J; bases not matched to a gene: 8. The germline V gene encodes CDR1 MNHEY and CDR2 SVGEGT. The CDR3 sequence is 17 residues long. For the CDR3, the DNA is TGTGCCAGCAGTTACAAGCGGGGGGGCCTTCGGACAGATACGCAGTATTTT. Its translation is CASSYKRGGLRTDTQYF.